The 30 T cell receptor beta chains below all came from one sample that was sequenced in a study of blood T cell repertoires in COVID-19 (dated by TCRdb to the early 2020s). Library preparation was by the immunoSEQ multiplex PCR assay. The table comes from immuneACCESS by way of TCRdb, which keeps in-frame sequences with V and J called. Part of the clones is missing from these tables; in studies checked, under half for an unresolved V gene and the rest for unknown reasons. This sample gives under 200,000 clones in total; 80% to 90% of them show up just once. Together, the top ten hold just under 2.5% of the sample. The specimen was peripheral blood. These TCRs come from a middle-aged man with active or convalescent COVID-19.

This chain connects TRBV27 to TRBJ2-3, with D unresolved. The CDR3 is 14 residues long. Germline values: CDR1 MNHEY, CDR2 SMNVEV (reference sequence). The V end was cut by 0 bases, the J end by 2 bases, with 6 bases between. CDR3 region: CASSLSYLTDTQYF. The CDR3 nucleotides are TGTGCCAGCAGTTTATCCTACCTCACAGATACGCAGTATTTT.

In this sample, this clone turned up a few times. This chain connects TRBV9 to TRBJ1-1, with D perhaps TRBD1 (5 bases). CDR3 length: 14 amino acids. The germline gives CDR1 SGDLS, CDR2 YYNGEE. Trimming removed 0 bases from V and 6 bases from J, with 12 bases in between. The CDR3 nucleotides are TGTGCCAGCAGCGTAGATCAGGGTCCGGCTGAAGCTTTCTTT. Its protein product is CASSVDQGPAEAFF.

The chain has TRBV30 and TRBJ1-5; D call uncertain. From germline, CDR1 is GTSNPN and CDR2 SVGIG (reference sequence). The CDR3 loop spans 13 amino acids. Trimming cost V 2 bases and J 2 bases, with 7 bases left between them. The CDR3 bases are TGTGCCTGGAGTAGATTAGGCAATCAGCCCCAGCATTTT. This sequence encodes CAWSRLGNQPQHF.

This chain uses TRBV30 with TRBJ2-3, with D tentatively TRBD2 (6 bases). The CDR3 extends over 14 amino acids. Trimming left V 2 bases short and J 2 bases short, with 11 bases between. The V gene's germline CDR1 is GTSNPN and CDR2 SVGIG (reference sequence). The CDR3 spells CAWSHGGNTDTQYF. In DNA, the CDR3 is TGTGCCTGGAGTCACGGGGGAAACACAGATACGCAGTATTTT.

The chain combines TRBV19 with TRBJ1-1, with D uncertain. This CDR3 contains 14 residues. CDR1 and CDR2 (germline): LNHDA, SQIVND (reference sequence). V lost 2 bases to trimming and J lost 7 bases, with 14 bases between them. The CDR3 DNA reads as TGTGCCAGTAGTATACAATTGGGAGTCGGTGAAGCTTTCTTT. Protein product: CASSIQLGVGEAFF.

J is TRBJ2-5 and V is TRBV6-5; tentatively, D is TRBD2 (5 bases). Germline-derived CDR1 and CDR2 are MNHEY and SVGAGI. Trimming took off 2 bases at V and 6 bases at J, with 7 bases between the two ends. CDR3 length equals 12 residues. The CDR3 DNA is TGTGCCAGCAGTTACGAGGGAAAGACCCAGTACTTC. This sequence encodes CASSYEGKTQYF.

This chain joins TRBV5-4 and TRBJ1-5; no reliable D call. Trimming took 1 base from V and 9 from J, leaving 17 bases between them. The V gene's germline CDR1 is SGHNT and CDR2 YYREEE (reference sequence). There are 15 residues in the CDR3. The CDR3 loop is CASSLWPPGGGPQHF. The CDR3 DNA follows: TGTGCCAGCAGCTTGTGGCCGCCTGGTGGAGGGCCCCAGCATTTT.

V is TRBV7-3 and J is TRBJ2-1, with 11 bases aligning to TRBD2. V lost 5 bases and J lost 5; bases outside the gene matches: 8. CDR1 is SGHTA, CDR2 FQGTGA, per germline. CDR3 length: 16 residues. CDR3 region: CASSPAGTSGDNEQFF. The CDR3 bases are TGTGCCAGCAGCCCCGCCGGGACTAGCGGAGACAATGAGCAGTTCTTC.

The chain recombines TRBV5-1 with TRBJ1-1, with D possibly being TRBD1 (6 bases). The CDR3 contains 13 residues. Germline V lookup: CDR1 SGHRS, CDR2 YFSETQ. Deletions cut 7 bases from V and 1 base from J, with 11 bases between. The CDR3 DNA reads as TGCGCCAGCGGTCAACAGGGGAACACTGAAGCTTTCTTT. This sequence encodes CASGQQGNTEAFF. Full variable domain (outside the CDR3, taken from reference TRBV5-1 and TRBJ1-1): KAGVTQTPRYLIKTRGQQVTLSCSPISGHRSVSWYQQTPGQGLQFLFEYFSETQRNKGNFPGRFSGRQFSNSRSEMNVSTLELGDSALYLCASGQQGNTEAFFGQGTRLTVV.

Written as DNA, the CDR3 is TGTGCCACCAAGACAGGGGCCACAGATACGCAGTATTTT. This gives the protein CATKTGATDTQYF. The chain is built from TRBV6-5 and TRBJ2-3; 8 nucleotides line up with TRBD1. The germline V gene has CDR1 MNHEY and CDR2 SVGAGI. Trimming removed 10 bases from V and 2 bases from J; junction bases left unmatched: 5. This CDR3 has 13 amino acids.

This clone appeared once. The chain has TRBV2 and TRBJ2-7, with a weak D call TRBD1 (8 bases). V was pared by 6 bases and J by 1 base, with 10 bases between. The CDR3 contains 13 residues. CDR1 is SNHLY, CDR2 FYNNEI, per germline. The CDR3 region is CASRQGGSYEQYF. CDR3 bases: TGTGCCAGCAGACAGGGGGGGTCCTACGAGCAGTACTTC.

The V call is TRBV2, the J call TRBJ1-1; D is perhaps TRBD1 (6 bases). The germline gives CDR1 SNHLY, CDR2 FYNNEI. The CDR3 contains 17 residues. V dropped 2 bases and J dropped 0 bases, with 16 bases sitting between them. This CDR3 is CASSEFTGNIMNTEAFF. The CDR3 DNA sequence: TGTGCCAGCAGTGAATTTACAGGGAACATCATGAACACTGAAGCTTTCTTT.

CDR3 amino acids: CASSFPTGGEEAFF. CDR3 DNA: TGTGCCAGCAGCTTCCCGACAGGGGGGGAGGAAGCTTTCTTT. The genes are TRBV13 and TRBJ1-1, with 9 positions matching TRBD1. This CDR3 region has 14 residues. CDR1 PRHDT and CDR2 FYEKMQ come from the germline V gene (reference sequence). After removal of 3 bases from V and 8 bases from J, the junction contained 7 bases not matched to a gene.

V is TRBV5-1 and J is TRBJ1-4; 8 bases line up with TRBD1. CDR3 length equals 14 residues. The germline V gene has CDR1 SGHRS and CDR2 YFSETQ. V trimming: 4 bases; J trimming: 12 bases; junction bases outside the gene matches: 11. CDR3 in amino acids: CASSLGQGGIELFF. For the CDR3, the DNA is TGCGCCAGCAGCCTAGGACAGGGCGGTATAGAACTGTTTTTT.

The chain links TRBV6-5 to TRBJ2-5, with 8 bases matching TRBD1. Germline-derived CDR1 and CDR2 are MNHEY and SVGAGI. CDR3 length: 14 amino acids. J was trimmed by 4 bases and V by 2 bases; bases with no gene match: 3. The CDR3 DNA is TGTGCCAGCAGTTACCAGGGGGCAGGAGAGACCCAGTACTTC. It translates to CASSYQGAGETQYF.

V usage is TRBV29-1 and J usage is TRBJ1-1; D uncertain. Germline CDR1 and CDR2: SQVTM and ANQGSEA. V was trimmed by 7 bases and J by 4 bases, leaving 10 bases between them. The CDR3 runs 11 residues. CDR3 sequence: CSAQRSTEAFF. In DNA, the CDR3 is TGCAGCGCTCAGCGGAGCACTGAAGCTTTCTTT.

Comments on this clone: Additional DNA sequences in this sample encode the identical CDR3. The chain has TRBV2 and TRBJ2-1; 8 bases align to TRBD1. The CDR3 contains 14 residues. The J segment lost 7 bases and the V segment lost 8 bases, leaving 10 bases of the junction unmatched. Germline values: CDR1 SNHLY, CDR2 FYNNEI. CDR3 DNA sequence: TGTGCCAGCTCCCGAGACAGGGGTGATAATGAGCAGTTCTTC. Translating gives CASSRDRGDNEQFF.

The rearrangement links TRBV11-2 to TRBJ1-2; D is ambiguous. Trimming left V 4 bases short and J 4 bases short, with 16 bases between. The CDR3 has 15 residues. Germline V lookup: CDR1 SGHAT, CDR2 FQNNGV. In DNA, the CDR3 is TGTGCCAGCAGCTCCTTATTCGGAGAGTCCTATGGCTACACCTTC. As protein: CASSSLFGESYGYTF.

CDR3 protein: CASSPDQGGELFF. The CDR3 coding sequence is TGTGCCAGCTCACCAGATCAGGGCGGGGAGCTGTTTTTT. This sequence joins TRBV18 and TRBJ2-2; D possibly corresponds to TRBD1 (5 bases). Germline V lookup: CDR1 KGHSH, CDR2 LQKENI. The CDR3 consists of 13 residues. The V and J ends lost 2 bases and 7 bases respectively, with 8 bases between them.

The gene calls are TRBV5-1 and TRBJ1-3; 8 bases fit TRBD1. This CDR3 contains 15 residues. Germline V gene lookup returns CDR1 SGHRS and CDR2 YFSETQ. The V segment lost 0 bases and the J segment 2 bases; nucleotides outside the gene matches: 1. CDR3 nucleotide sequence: TGCGCCAGCAGCTTGGTGACAGGGGCTGGAAACACCATATATTTT. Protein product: CASSLVTGAGNTIYF.

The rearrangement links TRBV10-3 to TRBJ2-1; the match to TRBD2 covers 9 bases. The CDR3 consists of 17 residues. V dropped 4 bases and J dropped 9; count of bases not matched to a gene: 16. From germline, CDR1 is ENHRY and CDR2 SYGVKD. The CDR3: CAISGGLAGPATGEQFF. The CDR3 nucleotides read TGTGCCATCAGTGGGGGCCTAGCGGGGCCTGCGACGGGTGAGCAGTTCTTC.

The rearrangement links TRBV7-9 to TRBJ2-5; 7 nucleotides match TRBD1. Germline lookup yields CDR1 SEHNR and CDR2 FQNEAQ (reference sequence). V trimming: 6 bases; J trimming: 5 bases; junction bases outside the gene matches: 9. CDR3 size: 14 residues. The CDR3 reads CASSSHPRGETQYF. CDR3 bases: TGTGCCAGCAGTTCGCACCCCAGGGGGGAGACCCAGTACTTC.

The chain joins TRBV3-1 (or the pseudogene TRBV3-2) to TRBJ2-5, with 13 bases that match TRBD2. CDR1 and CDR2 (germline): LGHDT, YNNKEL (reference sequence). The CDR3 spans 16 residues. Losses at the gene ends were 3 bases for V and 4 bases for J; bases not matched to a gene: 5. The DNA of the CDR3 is TGTGCCAGCAGCCACATGACTAGCGGGGGGTCAGAGACCCAGTACTTC. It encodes CASSHMTSGGSETQYF.

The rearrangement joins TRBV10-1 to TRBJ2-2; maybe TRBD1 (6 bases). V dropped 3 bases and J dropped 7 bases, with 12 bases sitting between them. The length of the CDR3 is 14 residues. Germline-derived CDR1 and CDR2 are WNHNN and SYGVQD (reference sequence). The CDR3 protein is CASSDGGANGELFF. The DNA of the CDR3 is TGCGCCAGCAGTGATGGGGGCGCGAACGGGGAGCTGTTTTTT.

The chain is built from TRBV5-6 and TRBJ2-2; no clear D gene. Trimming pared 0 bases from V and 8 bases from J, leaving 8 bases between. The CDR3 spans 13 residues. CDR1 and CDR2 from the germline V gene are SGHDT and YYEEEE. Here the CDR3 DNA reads TGTGCCAGCAGCTTGGGGCCCCAAGGGGAGCTGTTTTTT. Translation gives CASSLGPQGELFF.

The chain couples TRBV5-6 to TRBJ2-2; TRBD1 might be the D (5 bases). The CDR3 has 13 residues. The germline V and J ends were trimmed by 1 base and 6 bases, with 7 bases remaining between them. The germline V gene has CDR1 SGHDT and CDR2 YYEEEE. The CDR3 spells CASSLKGPGELFF. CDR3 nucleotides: TGTGCCAGCAGCTTGAAGGGGCCCGGGGAGCTGTTTTTT.

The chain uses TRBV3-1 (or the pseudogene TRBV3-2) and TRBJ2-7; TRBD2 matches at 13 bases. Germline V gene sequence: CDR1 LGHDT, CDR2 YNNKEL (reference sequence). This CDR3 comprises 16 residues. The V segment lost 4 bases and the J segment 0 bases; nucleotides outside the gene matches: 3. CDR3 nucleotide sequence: TGTGCCAGCAGCCGGACTAGCGGGGGAAGCTCCTACGAGCAGTACTTC. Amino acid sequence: CASSRTSGGSSYEQYF.

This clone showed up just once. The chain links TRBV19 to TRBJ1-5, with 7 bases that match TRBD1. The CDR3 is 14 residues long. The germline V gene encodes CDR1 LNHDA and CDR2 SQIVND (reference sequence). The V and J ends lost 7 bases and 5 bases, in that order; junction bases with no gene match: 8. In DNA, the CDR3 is TGTGCCAGTACCGACAGGGTAGGTCATCAGCCCCAGCATTTT. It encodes CASTDRVGHQPQHF.

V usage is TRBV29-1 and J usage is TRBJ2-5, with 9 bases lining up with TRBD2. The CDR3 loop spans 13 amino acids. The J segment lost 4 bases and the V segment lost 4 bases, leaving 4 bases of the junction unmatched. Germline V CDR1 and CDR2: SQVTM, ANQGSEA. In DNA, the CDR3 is TGCAGCGTTGGCGGGGGGGCCGCAGAGACCCAGTACTTC. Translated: CSVGGGAAETQYF.

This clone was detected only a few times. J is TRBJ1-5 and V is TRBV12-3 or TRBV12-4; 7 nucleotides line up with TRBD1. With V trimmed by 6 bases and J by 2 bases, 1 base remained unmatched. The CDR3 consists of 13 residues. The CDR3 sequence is CASRGQGNQPQHF. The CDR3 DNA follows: TGTGCCAGCAGAGGACAGGGCAATCAGCCCCAGCATTTT.